This T cell receptor (beta chain) was profiled in a study of CXCR3-negative and CXCR3-positive naive CD8 T cells. Whole-study findings and limits: Both naive subsets showed comparably high diversity, and memory CD8+ cells showed much lower diversity.

Triplicate approximately 300,000-cell sorts were made of each CD8+ T cell subset. The study made its TRB cDNA libraries by 5' RACE, adding UMI labels. Reanalyzing the 5' RACE reads, TCRdb keeps one entry per CDR3 protein, without DNA. Recorded for this sample: 38,000 or so distinct CDR3 sequences. The CDR3 has 13 amino acids. Germline V gene data show CDR1 as MRHNA and CDR2 as SNTAGT. With regard to this clonotype: What it recognizes is unknown.

The source is a human donor in good health. Some clones in this sample may be carry-over from other donors' samples. Sequenced: memory CD8+ T cells from blood. The chain joins TRBV6-4 to TRBJ2-2; TCRdb lists TRBD2, though no DNA is available to test this call. The CDR3 sequence is CASSESGTGELFF.